This T cell receptor beta chain stems from a study of early T cells in non-severe SARS-CoV-2 infection. Study-level information: Sequencing of unsorted whole blood was done on bulk RNA, leaving chains unpaired. The study's findings and limits: Lookups in VDJdb leaned toward anti-spike CD8 responses and missed private and CD4 specificities.

This clonotype was detected many times. Its matching antigen is unknown. Unique molecular identifiers were attached to individual cDNA molecules. Using its own MiXCR run on the 5' RACE reads, TCRdb lists one record per CDR3 protein. The data contain roughly 60,000 distinct CDR3 sequences, 5.6% of them singletons. Sequenced: whole blood. This receptor was taken from an adult who was a healthcare worker with PCR-confirmed SARS-CoV-2 infection or an uninfected control (not recorded which).

CDR3 DNA: TGTGCCAGCAGTGAAACACAGTTCTATGGCTACACCTTC. Protein: CASSETQFYGYTF. The genes are TRBV12-3 or TRBV12-4 and TRBJ1-2; no clear D. This CDR3 spans 13 amino acids. The V end lost 5 bases, the J end lost 4 bases, and 11 bases lay between the germline ends.